This T cell receptor beta chain was recovered during a study of blood T cell repertoires in COVID-19. Germline V gene data show CDR1 as MDHEN and CDR2 as SYDVKM. The CDR3 consists of 13 residues. Sequencing used immunoSEQ multiplex PCR; TCRdb keeps in-frame clones, though not all of them. The sample consists of about 190,000 clones, less than 85% of them appearing once. This clonotype was obtained from a woman in her thirties who had recovered from COVID-19. Sequenced input: PBMCs or T cells enriched from blood (not recorded which). The rearrangement uses TRBV28 and TRBJ2-2, with 7 bases that match TRBD1. The CDR3 bases are TGTGCGCTGACCGGGACAGCCGGCGGGGAGCTGTTTTTT. Translated: CALTGTAGGELFF.